A single sample gave rise to the 32 T cell receptor beta chains below, sequenced in a study of blood T cell repertoires in COVID-19. Data came from immunoSEQ multiplex PCR; TCRdb stores just in-frame clones and leaves some out. The sample has about 350,000 clones, around 87% seen once. Sequenced input: PBMCs or T cells enriched from blood (not recorded which). The receptors come from a woman aged 25 to 45 who had recovered from COVID-19.

The J gene is TRBJ2-7, the V gene TRBV29-1; 10 bases are shared with TRBD1. Germline V gene lookup returns CDR1 SQVTM and CDR2 ANQGSEA. Losses at the gene ends were 6 bases for V and 0 bases for J; bases not matched to a gene: 5. This CDR3 comprises 14 residues. The CDR3 loop reads CSVAGTGDSYEQYF. In nucleotides, the CDR3 is TGCAGCGTCGCCGGGACAGGGGACTCCTACGAGCAGTACTTC.

The chain carries TRBV5-5 and TRBJ1-2; 10 bases map to TRBD1. Germline CDR1 SGHKS, CDR2 YYEKEE (reference sequence). The CDR3 contains 14 residues. The V segment lost 7 bases and the J segment 6 bases; nucleotides outside the gene matches: 9. The CDR3 region is CASESGTGAHGYTF. For the CDR3, the DNA is TGTGCCAGCGAGTCCGGGACAGGGGCCCATGGCTACACCTTC.

The J gene is TRBJ2-2, the V gene TRBV5-1; 9 bases match TRBD1. The CDR3 totals 16 residues. Germline CDR1 and CDR2: SGHRS and YFSETQ. V lost 5 bases and J lost 6; bases outside the gene matches: 11. CDR3 bases: TGCGCCAGCAGTTACGCCGGGACAGGGCCTCCCGGGGAGCTGTTTTTT. Its protein is CASSYAGTGPPGELFF.

V gene TRBV3-1 (or the pseudogene TRBV3-2) combines with J gene TRBJ1-5, with D hard to call. Trimming pared 4 bases from V and 3 bases from J, leaving 10 bases between. The CDR3 is made up of 14 amino acids. Germline CDR1 is LGHDT and CDR2 is YNNKEL (reference sequence). This CDR3 is CASSPLGFNQPQHF. The CDR3 region has the DNA TGTGCCAGCAGCCCCCTAGGATTCAATCAGCCCCAGCATTTT.

This clone was detected only a few times. Possible read error: a much larger clone is one base away. V usage is TRBV9 and J usage is TRBJ2-2; 11 nucleotides align to TRBD2. Losses at the gene ends were 4 bases for V and 6 bases for J; bases not matched to a gene: 2. The CDR3 contains 14 residues. Germline V gives CDR1 SGDLS, CDR2 YYNGEE. The CDR3 reads CASSLAGGPGELFF. In nucleotides, the CDR3 is TGTGCCAGCAGCTTAGCGGGGGGGCCCGGGGAGCTGTTTTTT.

The V gene is TRBV19, the J gene TRBJ2-5, with D maybe TRBD1 (6 bases). The CDR3 is 15 amino acids. Trimming stripped 2 bases from V and 4 bases from J, with 14 bases between. Germline CDR1 reads LNHDA; CDR2 reads SQIVND (reference sequence). The DNA for the CDR3 is TGTGCCAGTAGTATACCGGACAGTCGCCCAGAGACCCAGTACTTC. It specifies CASSIPDSRPETQYF.

The V and J genes are TRBV5-1 and TRBJ1-4, with 8 bases that match TRBD1. Trimming cost V 3 bases and J 7 bases; bases outside gene matches: 8. CDR3 length: 15 amino acids. The germline V gene has CDR1 SGHRS and CDR2 YFSETQ. Here the CDR3 reads CASSYGDRGIEKLFF. CDR3 nucleotides: TGCGCCAGCAGCTATGGAGACAGGGGAATTGAAAAACTGTTTTTT.

This clone appeared a single time. This chain connects TRBV10-3 to TRBJ2-7, with a possible D match to TRBD1 (6 bases). CDR3 length equals 15 residues. Germline assignment: CDR1 ENHRY and CDR2 SYGVKD. Trimming cost V 0 bases and J 2 bases, with 11 bases left between them. DNA of the CDR3: TGTGCCATCAGTGAGTCCTTAGGGGGAACCTACGAGCAGTACTTC. It translates to CAISESLGGTYEQYF.

CDR3 sequence (DNA): TGTGCCAGCAGCCTTTCATCCAGAAACACCATATATTTT. Translating it yields CASSLSSRNTIYF. The gene calls are TRBV3-1 (or the pseudogene TRBV3-2) and TRBJ1-3; no clear D gene. The CDR3 extends over 13 amino acids. CDR1 is LGHDT and CDR2 is YNNKEL in the germline V gene (reference sequence). The V and J ends lost 4 bases and 5 bases respectively, with 9 bases between them.

The V call is TRBV2, the J call TRBJ1-2; D gene unclear. The CDR3 has 13 residues. Germline assignment: CDR1 SNHLY and CDR2 FYNNEI. V lost 3 bases and J lost 5, with 10 bases in between. The CDR3 DNA is TGTGCCAGCAGTGATACCTCCGGGTATGGCTACACCTTC. This sequence encodes CASSDTSGYGYTF.

The chain recombines TRBV6-1 with TRBJ2-7; D remains unclear. This CDR3 region has 16 residues. The germline V and J ends were trimmed by 1 base and 0 bases, with 13 bases remaining between them. Per the germline V gene, CDR1 is MNHNS and CDR2 is SASEGT. The CDR3 protein is CASSEDVRIVSYEQYF. CDR3 DNA: TGTGCCAGCAGTGAAGACGTCAGGATAGTCTCCTACGAGCAGTACTTC.

The chain recombines TRBV5-5 with TRBJ1-1, with 10 bases fitting TRBD1. This CDR3 spans 17 amino acids. Per the germline V gene, CDR1 is SGHKS and CDR2 is YYEKEE (reference sequence). The V and J ends lost 5 bases and 0 bases, in that order; junction bases with no gene match: 10. The chain's CDR3 is CASRAGPGQGLNTEAFF. The CDR3 DNA reads TGTGCCAGCAGGGCAGGTCCGGGACAGGGGTTGAACACTGAAGCTTTCTTT.

The V and J genes are TRBV12-3 or TRBV12-4 and TRBJ2-7; TRBD1 matches at 7 bases. The CDR3 length is 13 residues. V trimming: 5 bases; J trimming: 5 bases; junction bases outside the gene matches: 6. CDR3 in amino acids: CASSRQGENEQYF. DNA for the CDR3: TGTGCCAGCAGTAGACAGGGAGAGAACGAGCAGTACTTC.

CDR3 nucleotides: TGTGCCAGCGGCCCCGGGTCTTCCGCTGAAAAACTGTTTTTT. Its protein product is CASGPGSSAEKLFF. The chain is built from TRBV27 and TRBJ1-4; D unresolved. V gave up 8 bases and J gave up 7 bases, with 17 bases separating them. The CDR3 runs to 14 residues. From germline, CDR1 is MNHEY and CDR2 SMNVEV (reference sequence).

The chain joins TRBV1 to TRBJ2-5; the table's D gene call, TRBD2, was not cross checked with the DNA. TRBV1 is a pseudogene segment. The CDR3 is made up of 17 amino acids. CDR3 in amino acids: CTSSQVLTLALQETQYF. CDR3 DNA: TGCACCAGCAGCCAAGTCCTGACCCTAGCGCTCCAAGAGACCCAGTACTTC.

This chain connects TRBV28 to TRBJ2-7; 9 bases align to TRBD1. Germline V gene data show CDR1 as MDHEN and CDR2 as SYDVKM. CDR3 size: 15 residues. Germline trimming cut 11 bases from V and 4 bases from J; bases unmatched to any gene: 15. CDR3 in amino acids: CAAESGTGWWYEQYF. DNA for the CDR3: TGTGCCGCCGAATCAGGGACAGGGTGGTGGTACGAGCAGTACTTC.

V is TRBV5-6 and J is TRBJ1-4; D remains ambiguous. This CDR3 is built from 14 residues. CDR1 is SGHDT, CDR2 YYEEEE, per germline. The ends were cut back, 4 bases at V and 0 bases at J, with 7 bases in the middle. CDR3 amino acids: CASSHTTTNEKLFF. The CDR3 DNA reads TGTGCCAGCAGCCACACCACAACTAATGAAAAACTGTTTTTT.

The V gene is TRBV7-9, the J gene TRBJ1-2; 11 bases match TRBD1. Germline values: CDR1 SEHNR, CDR2 FQNEAQ (reference sequence). Germline trimming cut 5 bases from V and 7 bases from J; bases unmatched to any gene: 9. The CDR3 length is 15 residues. Here the CDR3 DNA reads TGTGCCAGCAGCCCTACCCAGGGACAGGGGGGTGGCTACACCTTC. This gives the protein CASSPTQGQGGGYTF.

The CDR3 reads CASNRGSGGHNEQFF. CDR3 DNA sequence: TGTGCCAGCAACCGCGGTAGCGGGGGGCACAATGAGCAGTTCTTC. J is TRBJ2-1 and V is TRBV5-4, with 10 nucleotides matching TRBD2. The CDR3 contains 15 residues. Germline V lookup: CDR1 SGHNT, CDR2 YYREEE (reference sequence). J lost 5 bases, V lost 6 bases, and 8 bases had no gene match.

V and J are TRBV14 and TRBJ1-1; tentative D call: TRBD1 (6 bases). The germline gives CDR1 SGHDN, CDR2 FVKESK. The V gene lost 1 base and the J gene lost 11 bases, with 17 bases spanning the gap. The length of the CDR3 is 14 residues. The CDR3 here is CASSQAGASNKAFF. DNA for the CDR3: TGTGCCAGCAGCCAAGCAGGGGCCTCTAACAAGGCTTTCTTT.

This clone was detected only once. The chain joins TRBV9 to TRBJ1-4; tentative D call: TRBD1 (6 bases). This CDR3 contains 13 residues. Germline V gene lookup returns CDR1 SGDLS and CDR2 YYNGEE. Trimming shortened V by 8 bases and J by 4 bases, and 12 bases separated the two germline ends. The CDR3 loop reads CASMDRNNEKLFF. DNA for the CDR3: TGTGCCAGTATGGACAGAAATAATGAAAAACTGTTTTTT.

This clone was detected only once. The junction shows a germline mismatch at one end, possibly a read error. The rearrangement uses TRBV6-1 and TRBJ2-7; 8 bases line up with TRBD1. The CDR3 has 14 amino acids. Germline V gene data show CDR1 as MNHNS and CDR2 as SASEGT. CDR3 in amino acids: CASIEPDRVIEQYF. CDR3 sequence (DNA): TGTGCCAGCATTGAACCGGACAGGGTAATTGAGCAGTACTTC.

V usage is TRBV19 and J usage is TRBJ1-1; D uncertain. The CDR3 is 11 amino acids. CDR1 and CDR2 (germline): LNHDA, SQIVND (reference sequence). CDR3 region: CARRGSTEAFF. In DNA form, the CDR3 reads TGTGCGCGGCGGGGAAGCACTGAAGCTTTCTTT.

The chain links TRBV28 to TRBJ2-7; D might be TRBD1 (5 bases). This CDR3 spans 15 amino acids. V lost 3 bases and J 3 bases, leaving 15 bases between the germline ends. CDR1 and CDR2 from the germline V gene are MDHEN and SYDVKM. In nucleotides, the CDR3 is TGTGCCAGCAGTTTCCACAGGCAAAATAGCTACGAGCAGTACTTC. Its protein is CASSFHRQNSYEQYF.

This chain uses TRBV5-5 with TRBJ1-2; the match to TRBD1 covers 10 bases. V lost 0 bases to trimming and J lost 7 bases; unmatched junction nucleotides: 0. This CDR3 is 13 amino acids long. CDR1 and CDR2 from the germline V gene are SGHKS and YYEKEE (reference sequence). The CDR3 is CASSLGQGAGYTF. CDR3 DNA: TGTGCCAGCAGCTTGGGACAGGGGGCTGGCTACACCTTC.

This clone was observed a handful of times. This sequence joins TRBV18 and TRBJ2-1, with 11 bases matching TRBD2. The CDR3 runs to 22 residues. The J segment lost 1 base and the V segment lost 6 bases, leaving 23 bases of the junction unmatched. CDR1 and CDR2 (germline): KGHSH, LQKENI. The CDR3 spells CASSRRTGHLAGGILSYNEQFF. In nucleotides, the CDR3 is TGTGCCAGCTCCCGAAGGACAGGGCACCTAGCGGGGGGAATACTATCCTACAATGAGCAGTTCTTC. Drawing the rest from reference TRBV18 and TRBJ2-1, the complete variable domain is NAGVMQNPRHLVRRRGQEARLRCSPMKGHSHVYWYRQLPEEGLKFMVYLQKENIIDESGMPKERFSAEFPKEGPSILRIQQVVRGDSAAYFCASSRRTGHLAGGILSYNEQFFGPGTRLTVL.

V is TRBV7-2 and J is TRBJ2-3; 7 bases agree with TRBD2. In germline, CDR1 is SGHTA, CDR2 FQGNSA. This CDR3 is 13 amino acids long. J was trimmed by 8 bases and V by 4 bases; bases with no gene match: 6. The CDR3 sequence is CASSSTSEGTQYF. In nucleotides, the CDR3 is TGTGCCAGCAGCTCTACTAGCGAAGGTACGCAGTATTTT.

The chain combines TRBV7-2 with TRBJ1-3; 9 nucleotides line up with TRBD1. Trimming removed 3 bases from V and 4 bases from J; junction bases left unmatched: 4. Per the germline V gene, CDR1 is SGHTA and CDR2 is FQGNSA. CDR3 length: 15 residues. CDR3 amino acids: CASSFTGGRGNTIYF. As DNA, the CDR3 is TGTGCCAGCAGCTTTACAGGGGGCCGGGGAAACACCATATATTTT.

The chain carries TRBV9 and TRBJ2-1; no clear D gene. V gave up 0 bases and J gave up 7 bases, with 14 bases separating them. Germline loops: CDR1 SGDLS, CDR2 YYNGEE. The CDR3 loop spans 15 amino acids. CDR3 amino acids: CASSVDASDGNEQFF. The CDR3 DNA reads TGTGCCAGCAGCGTAGATGCTAGTGACGGGAATGAGCAGTTCTTC.

A note on this clone: This same CDR3 is encoded by further DNA sequences in the sample. J is TRBJ1-5 and V is TRBV3-1 (or the pseudogene TRBV3-2); D is uncertain. V gave up 0 bases and J gave up 4 bases, with 7 bases separating them. The CDR3 is 14 amino acids. Germline values: CDR1 LGHDT, CDR2 YNNKEL (reference sequence). CDR3 in amino acids: CASSQDAGNQPQHF. CDR3 sequence (DNA): TGTGCCAGCAGCCAAGATGCCGGGAATCAGCCCCAGCATTTT.

This clone has just a few counts. This sequence joins TRBV2 and TRBJ1-4; 9 nucleotides match TRBD1. Germline assignment: CDR1 SNHLY and CDR2 FYNNEI. V lost 6 bases and J lost 8; bases outside the gene matches: 7. This CDR3 has 14 amino acids. CDR3 loop: CASRAGTGNEKLFF. The CDR3 DNA follows: TGTGCCAGCAGGGCCGGGACAGGGAACGAAAAACTGTTTTTT.

J is TRBJ2-3 and V is TRBV29-1; D possibly corresponds to TRBD1 (6 bases). The CDR3 is 12 amino acids. The V end was cut by 1 base, the J end by 7 bases, with 9 bases between. Germline CDR1 and CDR2: SQVTM and ANQGSEA. As DNA, the CDR3 is TGCAGCGTTGAAGTTGGGACAAATACGCAGTATTTT. This gives the protein CSVEVGTNTQYF.